This TCR beta chain was found in a study of blood T cells in healthy people across ages. Overall study results and limits: Strong correlation existed between TCR beta diversity and naive T cell percentage. Diversity estimates from one million T cells were considered underestimates.

This clonotype has more than one count but fewer than ten. The antigen is not known. A J-beta primer mix and a sample-barcoded 5' primer were used in a second PCR of roughly 7 to 12 cycles. One entry per CDR3 protein, called by TCRdb with MiXCR from the 5' RACE reads. Seen here are approximately 780,000 distinct CDR3 sequences, 20% to 30% observed once, and the top ten hold 2.5% to 3.5%. The CDR3 extends over 17 amino acids. Trimming shortened V by 4 bases and J by 5 bases, and 21 bases separated the two germline ends. CDR1 SGHRS and CDR2 YFSETQ come from the germline V gene. Another study also made use of these data, one on T cells of mothers and their children. In that study: Primer M1S, used in the second PCR, introduced sample barcodes and 2-4 random nucleotides.

This chain links TRBV5-1 with TRBJ1-4, with D unclear. The receptor comes from a boy between 10 and 17 years old in good health. Sequencing was done on a sample of blood. In DNA, the CDR3 is TGCGCCAGCAGCCGGGGAGATGGAAGTCCCGTCAATGAAAAACTGTTTTTT. Encoded protein: CASSRGDGSPVNEKLFF.